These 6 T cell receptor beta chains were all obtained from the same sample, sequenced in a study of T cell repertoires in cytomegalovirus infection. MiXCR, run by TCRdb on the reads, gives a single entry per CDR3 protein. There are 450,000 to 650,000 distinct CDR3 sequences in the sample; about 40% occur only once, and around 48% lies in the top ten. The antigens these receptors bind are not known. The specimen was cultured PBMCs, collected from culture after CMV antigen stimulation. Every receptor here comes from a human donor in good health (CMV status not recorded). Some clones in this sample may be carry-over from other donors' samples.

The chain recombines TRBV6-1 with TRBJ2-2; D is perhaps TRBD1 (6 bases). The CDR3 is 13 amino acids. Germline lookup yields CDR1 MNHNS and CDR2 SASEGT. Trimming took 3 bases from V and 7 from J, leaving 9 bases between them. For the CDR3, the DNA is TGTGCCAGCAGTGACCAGACAGGCGGGGAGCTGTTTTTT. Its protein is CASSDQTGGELFF.

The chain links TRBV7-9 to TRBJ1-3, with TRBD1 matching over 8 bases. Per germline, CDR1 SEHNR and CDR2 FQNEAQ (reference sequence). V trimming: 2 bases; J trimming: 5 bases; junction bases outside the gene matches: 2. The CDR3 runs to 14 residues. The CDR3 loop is CASSLRDRRNTIYF. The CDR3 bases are TGTGCCAGCAGCTTACGGGACAGGAGAAACACCATATATTTT.

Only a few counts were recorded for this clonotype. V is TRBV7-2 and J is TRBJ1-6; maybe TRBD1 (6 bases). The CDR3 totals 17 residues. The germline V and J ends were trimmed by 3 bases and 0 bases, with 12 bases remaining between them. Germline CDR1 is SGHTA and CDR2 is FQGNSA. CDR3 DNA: TGTGCCAGCAGCTTCGGACAGACTCGCTCCTATAATTCACCCCTCCACTTT. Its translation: CASSFGQTRSYNSPLHF. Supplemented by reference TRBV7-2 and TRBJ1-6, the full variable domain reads GAGVSQSPSNKVTEKGKDVELRCDPISGHTALYWYRQSLGQGLEFLIYFQGNSAPDKSGLPSDRFSAERTGGSVSTLTIQRTQQEDSAVYLCASSFGQTRSYNSPLHFGNGTRLTVT.

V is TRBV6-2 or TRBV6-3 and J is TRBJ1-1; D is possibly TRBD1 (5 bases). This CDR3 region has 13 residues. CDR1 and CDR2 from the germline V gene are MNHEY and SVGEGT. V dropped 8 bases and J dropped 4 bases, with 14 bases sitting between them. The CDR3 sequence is CASARGARTEAFF. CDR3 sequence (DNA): TGTGCCAGCGCTAGAGGGGCGCGCACTGAAGCTTTCTTT.

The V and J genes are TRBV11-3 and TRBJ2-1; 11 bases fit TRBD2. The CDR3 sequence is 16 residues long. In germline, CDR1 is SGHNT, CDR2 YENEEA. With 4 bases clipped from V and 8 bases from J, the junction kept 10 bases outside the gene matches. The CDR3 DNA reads TGTGCCAGCAGCTCCCGATCTAGCGGGAGGCCAGATGAGCAGTTCTTC. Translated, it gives CASSSRSSGRPDEQFF. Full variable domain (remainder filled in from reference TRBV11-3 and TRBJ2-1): EAGVVQSPRYKIIEKKQPVAFWCNPISGHNTLYWYLQNLGQGPELLIRYENEEAVDDSQLPKDRFSAERLKGVDSTLKIQPAELGDSAVYLCASSSRSSGRPDEQFFGPGTRLTVL.

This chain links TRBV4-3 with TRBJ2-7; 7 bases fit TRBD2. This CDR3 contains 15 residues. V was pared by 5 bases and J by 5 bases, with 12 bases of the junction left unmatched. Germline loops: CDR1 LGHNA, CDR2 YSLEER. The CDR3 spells CASSNPPAGADEQYF. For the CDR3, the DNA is TGCGCCAGCAGCAACCCGCCGGCGGGAGCGGACGAGCAGTACTTC.